Below are 21 T cell receptor beta chains sequenced from a single sample in a study of regulatory T cells in long-lasting Graves disease. Time point described: persistent/refractory GD, antithyroid drugs over 5 years with positive TRAb. Making the TCR library involved RNA that had been extracted from PBMCs. The TCR beta library used iRepertoire HTBI primers with Arm-PCR amplification of CDR3. Each CDR3 protein is one row after TCRdb ran MiXCR on the multiplex PCR reads. This sample has about 290,000 distinct CDR3 sequences, with 20% to 25% found just once. This specimen consisted of peripheral blood mononuclear cells (PBMCs), obtained when the disease was refractory, from a patient treated with antithyroid drugs. These receptors were obtained from a female donor with Graves disease.

The chain has TRBV29-1 and TRBJ2-7; D call uncertain. V was pared by 4 bases and J by 3 bases, with 10 bases between. CDR1 and CDR2 from the germline V gene are SQVTM and ANQGSEA. CDR3 length: 12 residues. The CDR3 nucleotides read TGCAGCGTTGGGTCAAACAGCTACGAGCAGTACTTC. It is translated as CSVGSNSYEQYF.

The chain carries TRBV11-3 and TRBJ2-1, with 8 positions matching TRBD2. The length of the CDR3 is 15 residues. J gave up 2 bases and V 5 bases, and 5 bases lay outside the gene matches. Germline V gene data show CDR1 as SGHNT and CDR2 as YENEEA. The CDR3 sequence: CASSPGGGTYNEQFF. The CDR3 DNA reads as TGTGCCAGCAGCCCGGGGGGGGGTACCTACAATGAGCAGTTCTTC.

The table lists this clonotype with many counts. The rearrangement joins TRBV12-3 or TRBV12-4 to TRBJ1-2; a possible D gene is TRBD1 (6 bases). Trimming left V 1 base short and J 3 bases short, with 12 bases between. The CDR3 is 15 residues long. The CDR3 DNA reads TGTGCCAGCAGTTTAGGACGGGGGGCCTACTATGGCTACACCTTC. This sequence encodes CASSLGRGAYYGYTF.

The table lists this clonotype with a few counts. The chain carries TRBV5-6 and TRBJ2-6; either TRBD1 or TRBD2 may fit D (6 bases each). Trimming stripped 0 bases from V and 2 bases from J, with 12 bases between. The CDR3 has 17 amino acids. Looked up from germline, CDR1 is SGHDT and CDR2 is YYEEEE. The CDR3 is CASSLDRGHTGANVLTF. In nucleotides, the CDR3 is TGTGCCAGCAGCTTGGATCGGGGGCATACTGGGGCCAACGTCCTGACTTTC.

The gene calls are TRBV20-1 and TRBJ1-4; 7 bases are shared with TRBD1. V lost 3 bases, J lost 7 bases, and 8 bases stayed unmatched. Germline V gene sequence: CDR1 DFQATT, CDR2 SNEGSKA (reference sequence). The CDR3 runs 14 residues. The CDR3 loop is CSARRGQEGEKLFF. The CDR3 nucleotides are TGCAGTGCTAGGAGAGGACAGGAGGGTGAAAAACTGTTTTTT.

J is TRBJ1-4 and V is TRBV4-1; D perhaps matches TRBD1 (5 bases). This CDR3 has 15 amino acids. V dropped 4 bases and J dropped 2 bases, with 11 bases sitting between them. The germline V gene encodes CDR1 MGHRA and CDR2 YSYEKL. The CDR3 here is CASSRPGSTNEKLFF. The CDR3 bases are TGCGCCAGCAGCCGTCCAGGGAGCACTAATGAAAAACTGTTTTTT.

In its sample, this clonotype was seen many times. The rearrangement joins TRBV5-1 to TRBJ1-2; D is uncertain. The CDR3 spans 15 residues. V lost 3 bases, J lost 7 bases, and 19 bases lay in between. Germline CDR1 reads SGHRS; CDR2 reads YFSETQ. The CDR3 coding sequence is TGCGCCAGCAGCTCGGACGGTCTCCCAGGCGGTGGCTACACCTTC. This codes for CASSSDGLPGGGYTF.

This clonotype has a handful of counts. The chain combines TRBV19 with TRBJ2-5; 7 bases map to TRBD2. This CDR3 has 15 residues. The J segment lost 5 bases and the V segment lost 7 bases, leaving 13 bases of the junction unmatched. Germline-derived CDR1 and CDR2 are LNHDA and SQIVND (reference sequence). The CDR3 DNA reads TGTGCCAGTATCCAGACCGCACTAGCGACGGAGACCCAGTACTTC. Its protein is CASIQTALATETQYF.

The rearrangement links TRBV28 to TRBJ2-3; 11 positions agree with TRBD2. The CDR3 has 15 residues. Looked up from germline, CDR1 is MDHEN and CDR2 is SYDVKM. With 6 bases clipped from V and 4 bases from J, the junction kept 6 bases outside the gene matches. The chain's CDR3 is CASSPVAGGSDTQYF. The CDR3 coding sequence is TGTGCCAGCAGCCCTGTAGCGGGAGGGTCAGATACGCAGTATTTT. Variable domain in full (rest from reference TRBV28 and TRBJ2-3): DVKVTQSSRYLVKRTGEKVFLECVQDMDHENMFWYRQDPGLGLRLIYFSYDVKMKEKGDIPEGYSVSREKKERFSLILESASTNQTSMYLCASSPVAGGSDTQYFGPGTRLTVL.

This clonotype was detected a few times. The V and J genes are TRBV12-3 or TRBV12-4 and TRBJ2-3; TRBD1 aligns across 8 bases. CDR3 length equals 14 residues. V was clipped by 7 bases and J by 1 base; unmatched bases: 4. The CDR3 spells CASIGQGGTDTQYF. The CDR3 DNA sequence: TGTGCCAGCATAGGACAGGGAGGCACAGATACGCAGTATTTT.

The chain recombines TRBV7-9 with TRBJ1-5, with D unresolved. Germline CDR1 is SEHNR and CDR2 is FQNEAQ (reference sequence). The CDR3 contains 15 residues. Trimming removed 5 bases at V and 3 bases at J, with 14 bases between. For the CDR3, the DNA is TGTGCCAGCAGCCCTGCGGGCCTCCTCAATCAGCCCCAGCATTTT. Translating gives CASSPAGLLNQPQHF.

V usage is TRBV2 and J usage is TRBJ2-3; tentatively, D is TRBD2 (6 bases). There are 14 residues in the CDR3. V lost 8 bases and J lost 14, with 26 bases in between. CDR1 is SNHLY and CDR2 is FYNNEI in the germline V gene. The CDR3 nucleotides are TGTGCCAGCCAGGGAGGCGGATTGGGGGTACAGCCGTATTTT. It is translated as CASQGGGLGVQPYF.

This clonotype was picked up a small number of times. This chain connects TRBV20-1 to TRBJ1-5, with 7 bases matching TRBD1. Germline V gene lookup returns CDR1 DFQATT and CDR2 SNEGSKA (reference sequence). This CDR3 comprises 14 residues. Trimming took 4 bases from V and 5 from J; bases not matched to a gene: 8. The CDR3 spells CSANLGTEDQPQHF. As DNA, the CDR3 is TGCAGTGCTAATCTCGGGACAGAGGATCAGCCCCAGCATTTT.

This clonotype was seen once. V gene TRBV5-6 combines with J gene TRBJ1-2; the match to TRBD1 covers 7 bases. V dropped 0 bases and J dropped 1; count of bases not matched to a gene: 3. Germline V lookup: CDR1 SGHDT, CDR2 YYEEEE. The CDR3 is made up of 15 amino acids. The CDR3 region has the DNA TGTGCCAGCAGCTTGGAGGCAGGGGGTAACTATGGCTACACCTTC. Its translation is CASSLEAGGNYGYTF.

This clonotype showed up just a few times. This chain links TRBV19 with TRBJ1-5; 11 nucleotides match TRBD1. V lost 5 bases, J lost 7 bases, and 7 bases stayed unmatched. The CDR3 covers 15 residues. Per germline, CDR1 LNHDA and CDR2 SQIVND (reference sequence). CDR3 DNA: TGTGCCAGTAGTTACCGGGACAGGGGGATGCAGCCCCAGCATTTT. Its translation is CASSYRDRGMQPQHF.

This chain links TRBV4-1 with TRBJ1-1; no firm D call. This CDR3 spans 15 amino acids. The germline CDR1 and CDR2 sequences are MGHRA and YSYEKL. The V gene lost 3 bases and the J gene lost 11 bases, with 22 bases spanning the gap. CDR3 nucleotides: TGCGCCAGCAGCCAGGGCTTAGCGGGGTTTGGGTCGGCTTTCTTT. Amino acids: CASSQGLAGFGSAFF.

This clonotype was found many times. This chain uses TRBV12-3 or TRBV12-4 with TRBJ2-4; 8 bases map to TRBD1. V shed 8 bases, J shed 0 bases, and the junction held 21 bases outside the gene matches. There are 20 residues in the CDR3. The CDR3 nucleotides read TGTGCCAGCGCTCCCCCCCCGGGACAGGATTCTACCTTAGCCAAAAACATTCAGTACTTC. It yields the protein CASAPPPGQDSTLAKNIQYF.

The chain joins TRBV29-1 to TRBJ2-7; D remains unclear. The CDR3 has 12 residues. Germline V gives CDR1 SQVTM, CDR2 ANQGSEA. The V and J ends lost 7 bases and 6 bases respectively, with 16 bases between them. The CDR3 nucleotides read TGCAGCGCCCTCGACCCCCCGCCCGAGCAGTACTTC. Its translation is CSALDPPPEQYF.

This clonotype has ten or more counts. The V gene is TRBV30, the J gene TRBJ1-5, with D maybe TRBD1 (5 bases). Trimming removed 8 bases from V and 0 bases from J, with 11 bases in between. Germline CDR1 and CDR2: GTSNPN and SVGIG (reference sequence). The length of the CDR3 is 13 residues. Here the CDR3 reads CASGTDSNQPQHF. The CDR3 DNA reads TGTGCCAGCGGGACCGATAGCAATCAGCCCCAGCATTTT.

This chain links TRBV13 with TRBJ1-1; no reliable D call. CDR1 and CDR2 from the germline V gene are PRHDT and FYEKMQ (reference sequence). V was cut by 5 bases and J by 0 bases, with 13 bases left in between. The CDR3 spans 15 residues. This CDR3 is CASSIQEVMNTEAFF. CDR3 coding DNA: TGTGCCAGCAGCATTCAGGAAGTAATGAACACTGAAGCTTTCTTT.

V usage is TRBV7-9 and J usage is TRBJ1-2, with 7 positions matching TRBD1. This CDR3 has 13 residues. Germline lookup yields CDR1 SEHNR and CDR2 FQNEAQ (reference sequence). J was trimmed by 4 bases and V by 7 bases; bases with no gene match: 6. The CDR3 reads CASTERTGYGYTF. In DNA form, the CDR3 reads TGTGCCAGCACCGAAAGGACAGGCTATGGCTACACCTTC.